The 30 T cell receptor beta chains below all came from one sample that was sequenced in a study of blood T cell repertoires in COVID-19. Only in-frame clones appear in the TCRdb table, and some are missing; sequencing was by immunoSEQ multiplex PCR. Among approximately 260,000 clones listed, about 93% were seen once. Sequencing was carried out using PBMCs or T cells enriched from blood (not recorded which). Receptors were obtained from a woman younger than 35 who had recovered from COVID-19.

The chain joins TRBV10-3 to TRBJ2-1; TRBD1 is a possible D gene (5 bases). Germline V CDR1 and CDR2: ENHRY, SYGVKD. CDR3 length: 17 amino acids. V lost 4 bases to trimming and J lost 5 bases, with 21 bases between them. CDR3 amino acids: CAISVKGPDKGDNEQFF. In nucleotides, the CDR3 is TGTGCCATCAGTGTGAAGGGTCCGGACAAGGGTGACAATGAGCAGTTCTTC.

CDR3 bases: TGTGCCAGCAGCTCTACCCAGGGGAGAAGAGACTATGGCTACACCTTC. Translated: CASSSTQGRRDYGYTF. V gene TRBV5-5 combines with J gene TRBJ1-2; TRBD1 is a possible D gene (6 bases). The CDR3 length is 16 residues. Per the germline V gene, CDR1 is SGHKS and CDR2 is YYEKEE (reference sequence). V lost 3 bases and J lost 3, with 18 bases in between.

The chain links TRBV28 to TRBJ1-1; D possibly corresponds to TRBD1 (5 bases). The V end was cut by 5 bases, the J end by 11 bases, with 12 bases between. Germline loops: CDR1 MDHEN, CDR2 SYDVKM. The CDR3 is 11 amino acids. CDR3 sequence: CASSGGVRAFF. CDR3 nucleotide sequence: TGTGCCAGCAGTGGAGGGGTGCGGGCTTTCTTT.

The chain carries TRBV29-1 and TRBJ1-2; 7 nucleotides line up with TRBD1. Unmatched junction bases numbered 8, after V lost 7 bases and J lost 0 bases. The CDR3 spans 14 residues. Germline CDR1 SQVTM, CDR2 ANQGSEA. DNA for the CDR3: TGCAGCGCTATTACAGGGGTAGCTAACTATGGCTACACCTTC. Its translation: CSAITGVANYGYTF. The full variable domain, rest sourced from reference TRBV29-1 and TRBJ1-2, is SAVISQKPSRDICQRGTSLTIQCQVDSQVTMMFWYRQQPGQSLTLIATANQGSEATYESGFVIDKFPISRPNLTFSTLTVSNMSPEDSSIYLCSAITGVANYGYTFGSGTRLTVV.

This chain joins TRBV7-9 and TRBJ1-1; D is unclear. Trimming pared 4 bases from V and 1 base from J, leaving 7 bases between. CDR1 is SEHNR and CDR2 is FQNEAQ in the germline V gene (reference sequence). This CDR3 has 13 residues. The CDR3 nucleotides are TGTGCCAGCAGCTACGGTAGGAACACTGAAGCTTTCTTT. This gives the protein CASSYGRNTEAFF.

This clone has more than one count but fewer than ten. Here the CDR3 reads CASRRGSSPLHF. DNA for the CDR3: TGTGCCAGCAGACGGGGTTCTTCACCCCTCCACTTT. The chain links TRBV5-6 to TRBJ1-6; no reliable D call. Germline CDR1 and CDR2: SGHDT and YYEEEE. Between the trimmed V and J ends, which lost 5 bases and 9 bases, there was a span of 9 bases. CDR3 length: 12 amino acids.

The rearrangement uses TRBV4-1 and TRBJ1-2, with 7 bases fitting TRBD1. From germline, CDR1 is MGHRA and CDR2 YSYEKL. The CDR3 covers 16 residues. Trimming at V came to 0 bases and at J to 6 bases, leaving 10 bases not matched to a gene. This chain's CDR3 is CASSQDSASRGDGYTF. The CDR3 DNA reads as TGCGCCAGCAGCCAAGATTCAGCGTCCAGGGGGGATGGCTACACCTTC.

The J gene is TRBJ1-1, the V gene TRBV11-1; TRBD1 matches at 7 bases. Germline V gene data show CDR1 as SGHAT and CDR2 as FQDESV (reference sequence). This CDR3 spans 14 amino acids. The junction had 1 base not matched to a gene; V was cut back by 3 bases and J by 0 bases. Written as DNA, the CDR3 is TGTGCCAGCAGCTTTGGGACAGTGAACACTGAAGCTTTCTTT. Translation gives CASSFGTVNTEAFF. Supplemented by reference TRBV11-1 and TRBJ1-1, the full variable domain reads EAEVAQSPRYKITEKSQAVAFWCDPISGHATLYWYRQILGQGPELLVQFQDESVVDDSQLPKDRFSAERLKGVDSTLKIQPAELGDSAMYLCASSFGTVNTEAFFGQGTRLTVV.

The rearrangement uses TRBV5-6 and TRBJ1-5; D is uncertain. The germline V gene encodes CDR1 SGHDT and CDR2 YYEEEE. V was trimmed by 4 bases and J by 3 bases, leaving 5 bases between them. The CDR3 is 12 amino acids. The CDR3 DNA reads TGTGCCAGCAGCCAGATCAATCAGCCCCAGCATTTT. This codes for CASSQINQPQHF.

The CDR3 DNA reads as TGTGCCAGCAGTGAACGGTTGCTCAGGGTAGGCAATCAGCCCCAGCATTTT. This codes for CASSERLLRVGNQPQHF. The chain links TRBV2 to TRBJ1-5; maybe TRBD1 (5 bases). The CDR3 runs 17 residues. With 2 bases removed from V and 2 bases from J, the gap between germline ends came to 16 bases. CDR1 and CDR2 (germline): SNHLY, FYNNEI.

The rearrangement joins TRBV5-1 to TRBJ2-1; 10 positions agree with TRBD2. Germline lookup yields CDR1 SGHRS and CDR2 YFSETQ. CDR3 length equals 14 residues. Germline trimming cut 6 bases from V and 9 bases from J; bases unmatched to any gene: 9. For the CDR3, the DNA is TGCGCCAGCACCTGGACTAGCGGAAGCGCTGAGCAGTTCTTC. It translates to CASTWTSGSAEQFF. Drawing the rest from reference TRBV5-1 and TRBJ2-1, the complete variable domain is KAGVTQTPRYLIKTRGQQVTLSCSPISGHRSVSWYQQTPGQGLQFLFEYFSETQRNKGNFPGRFSGRQFSNSRSEMNVSTLELGDSALYLCASTWTSGSAEQFFGPGTRLTVL.

This clone turned up a few times. The chain employs TRBV4-3 and TRBJ2-1, with TRBD1 matching over 9 bases. Trimming at V came to 0 bases and at J to 6 bases, leaving 3 bases not matched to a gene. CDR1 and CDR2 (germline): LGHNA, YSLEER. The CDR3 spans 15 residues. CDR3 amino acids: CASSQEETGGNEQFF. The CDR3 DNA reads TGCGCCAGCAGCCAAGAGGAGACAGGGGGCAATGAGCAGTTCTTC.

This rearrangement joins TRBV5-1 to TRBJ2-5; 7 bases are a match to TRBD2. The V gene end was trimmed by 3 bases and the J gene end by 5 bases; junction bases not matched to a gene: 7. This CDR3 has 14 residues. Germline CDR1 is SGHRS and CDR2 is YFSETQ. CDR3 residues: CASSSSGTMETQYF. DNA for the CDR3: TGCGCCAGCAGCTCCTCCGGGACTATGGAGACCCAGTACTTC.

J is TRBJ1-3 and V is TRBV9; D ambiguous. Germline CDR1 and CDR2: SGDLS and YYNGEE. V was trimmed by 2 bases and J by 2 bases, leaving 8 bases between them. CDR3 length equals 14 residues. CDR3 sequence (DNA): TGTGCCAGCAGCGTTGAGGGTCCTGGAAACACCATATATTTT. Its translation: CASSVEGPGNTIYF.

The J gene is TRBJ2-1, the V gene TRBV5-1, with 7 bases matching TRBD2. Looked up from germline, CDR1 is SGHRS and CDR2 is YFSETQ. V gave up 1 base and J gave up 1 base; unmatched junction bases: 5. CDR3 size: 16 residues. This CDR3 is CASSLLSSGSYNEQFF. CDR3 nucleotides: TGCGCCAGCAGCTTGTTGTCTAGCGGATCCTACAATGAGCAGTTCTTC.

DNA of the CDR3: TGTGCCAGCAGCGTAGAGGGGGATAGGGAGCAGTACTTC. It codes for CASSVEGDREQYF. V usage is TRBV9 and J usage is TRBJ2-7, with a weak D call TRBD1 (6 bases). The V gene lost 0 bases and the J gene lost 7 bases, with 11 bases spanning the gap. The CDR3 has 13 residues. The germline V gene has CDR1 SGDLS and CDR2 YYNGEE.

The chain carries TRBV11-2 and TRBJ2-1; TRBD2 might be the D (6 bases). CDR3 size: 16 residues. Germline CDR1 and CDR2: SGHAT and FQNNGV. The germline V and J ends were trimmed by 5 bases and 3 bases, with 17 bases remaining between them. The CDR3 DNA sequence: TGTGCCAGCAGCGTCGTCGCGGAGGGAGACTACAATGAGCAGTTCTTC. Residues: CASSVVAEGDYNEQFF.

The gene calls are TRBV10-3 and TRBJ1-6; 8 bases are a match to TRBD1. This CDR3 has 16 residues. In germline, CDR1 is ENHRY, CDR2 SYGVKD. Trimming cost V 10 bases and J 1 base; bases outside gene matches: 9. The CDR3 is CATKDREASYNSPLHF. The DNA for the CDR3 is TGTGCCACCAAGGACAGGGAAGCTTCCTATAATTCACCCCTCCACTTT.

The V gene is TRBV27, the J gene TRBJ2-7; D might be TRBD2 (5 bases). Germline CDR1 MNHEY, CDR2 SMNVEV (reference sequence). The CDR3 is 11 residues long. With 5 bases removed from V and 12 bases from J, the gap between germline ends came to 14 bases. CDR3 region: CASSHNRGWYF. The CDR3 DNA reads as TGTGCCAGCAGTCACAATCGGGGTTGGTACTTC.

The J gene is TRBJ2-5, the V gene TRBV5-1; 9 positions match TRBD2. The CDR3 covers 14 residues. The V gene end was trimmed by 7 bases and the J gene end by 2 bases; junction bases not matched to a gene: 6. Germline CDR1 is SGHRS and CDR2 is YFSETQ. The CDR3 spells CASGSSGAQETQYF. The CDR3, as DNA: TGCGCCAGCGGTTCTAGCGGGGCACAAGAGACCCAGTACTTC. Together with reference TRBV5-1 and TRBJ2-5, the CDR3 gives the full variable domain: KAGVTQTPRYLIKTRGQQVTLSCSPISGHRSVSWYQQTPGQGLQFLFEYFSETQRNKGNFPGRFSGRQFSNSRSEMNVSTLELGDSALYLCASGSSGAQETQYFGPGTRLLVL.

The J gene is TRBJ2-1, the V gene TRBV19; tentative D call: TRBD2 (6 bases). Looked up from germline, CDR1 is LNHDA and CDR2 is SQIVND (reference sequence). V was shortened by 5 bases and J by 1 base, with 12 bases between the two germline ends. This CDR3 is built from 15 residues. DNA of the CDR3: TGTGCCAGTAGTCCCCGGGAGCGGTCCTACAATGAGCAGTTCTTC. Its protein product is CASSPRERSYNEQFF.

The V and J genes are TRBV29-1 and TRBJ2-1; perhaps TRBD2 as D (5 bases). Trimming took 7 bases from V and 7 from J, leaving 17 bases between them. Germline V gene sequence: CDR1 SQVTM, CDR2 ANQGSEA. This CDR3 has 13 amino acids. The DNA for the CDR3 is TGCAGCGCCGAGCCCGGGATAGGGAATGAGCAGTTCTTC. Translated: CSAEPGIGNEQFF.

V gene TRBV6-2 or TRBV6-3 combines with J gene TRBJ1-6; 8 bases line up with TRBD1. The V gene end was trimmed by 6 bases and the J gene end by 12 bases; junction bases not matched to a gene: 7. CDR3 size: 13 residues. The germline CDR1 and CDR2 sequences are MNHEY and SVGEGT. The CDR3 spells CASSADRVRPLHF. In DNA, the CDR3 is TGTGCCAGCAGCGCGGACAGGGTGAGACCCCTCCACTTT.

This sequence joins TRBV10-3 and TRBJ1-3; perhaps TRBD1 as D (5 bases). Germline-derived CDR1 and CDR2 are ENHRY and SYGVKD. This CDR3 is 17 amino acids long. V lost 0 bases and J 1 base, leaving 13 bases between the germline ends. CDR3 region: CAISESFRANSGNTIYF. The CDR3 nucleotides read TGTGCCATCAGTGAGTCGTTCAGGGCTAATTCTGGAAACACCATATATTTT.

The genes are TRBV11-1 and TRBJ1-4; 9 bases are a match to TRBD1. This CDR3 is 14 amino acids long. CDR1 is SGHAT, CDR2 FQDESV, per germline (reference sequence). Germline trimming cut 2 bases from V and 7 bases from J; bases unmatched to any gene: 2. This CDR3 is CASSLNRGLEKLFF. The DNA for the CDR3 is TGTGCCAGCAGCTTAAACAGGGGGCTTGAAAAACTGTTTTTT.

The chain links TRBV19 to TRBJ1-2; D might be TRBD1 (6 bases). Germline lookup yields CDR1 LNHDA and CDR2 SQIVND (reference sequence). Trimming stripped 7 bases from V and 4 bases from J, with 13 bases between. The CDR3 is 13 amino acids. CDR3 region: CASIGQRVYGYTF. The CDR3, as DNA: TGTGCCAGTATAGGACAGAGAGTCTATGGCTACACCTTC.

The genes are TRBV3-1 (or the pseudogene TRBV3-2) and TRBJ2-1; 10 bases align to TRBD2. V lost 3 bases, J lost 9 bases, and 8 bases stayed unmatched. CDR1 is LGHDT and CDR2 is YNNKEL in the germline V gene (reference sequence). The CDR3 is made up of 15 amino acids. The CDR3 region has the DNA TGTGCCAGCAGCCATTCTAGCGGGAGTTCGGGTGAGCAGTTCTTC. Its protein is CASSHSSGSSGEQFF.

J is TRBJ1-1 and V is TRBV10-3; TRBD1 agrees at 7 bases. This CDR3 comprises 14 residues. The junction had 5 bases not matched to a gene; V was cut back by 0 bases and J by 7 bases. The germline CDR1 and CDR2 sequences are ENHRY and SYGVKD. CDR3 DNA sequence: TGTGCCATCAGTGAGTCGTCAGGGGGTCATGAAGCTTTCTTT. Translated: CAISESSGGHEAFF.

V usage is TRBV7-2 and J usage is TRBJ1-1; D ambiguous. This CDR3 is built from 13 residues. CDR1 and CDR2 (germline): SGHTA, FQGNSA. V was pared by 2 bases and J by 1 base, with 5 bases between. The CDR3 DNA is TGTGCCAGCAGCTTATCCAGGAACACTGAAGCTTTCTTT. Residues: CASSLSRNTEAFF.

The genes are TRBV4-1 and TRBJ1-1; the match to TRBD1 covers 7 bases. Germline-derived CDR1 and CDR2 are MGHRA and YSYEKL. Trimming removed 9 bases from V and 1 base from J; junction bases left unmatched: 14. This CDR3 is 16 amino acids long. This CDR3 reads CASTRGALIENTEAFF. The CDR3 coding sequence is TGCGCCAGTACCAGGGGGGCCCTCATCGAGAACACTGAAGCTTTCTTT.